Reported below is one T cell receptor beta chain. TCRdb keeps only in-frame clones here, not all; method: immunoSEQ multiplex PCR. The sample gives about 89,000 clones, 75% to 90% of which show up once; 1.2% is in the top ten. The data belong to a study of blood T cell repertoires in COVID-19. V was clipped by 5 bases and J by 2 bases, with 16 bases between them. The CDR3 contains 15 residues. Germline-derived CDR1 and CDR2 are SGHTA and FQGTGA. The sequence came from a man older than 75 with active or convalescent COVID-19. Source material: peripheral blood. The rearrangement joins TRBV7-3 to TRBJ2-7, with a possible D match to TRBD2 (7 bases). CDR3 nucleotides: TGTGCCAGCAGCCGGGAGGCGGGACAAACCTACGAGCAGTACTTC. Translated: CASSREAGQTYEQYF.